The 18 T cell receptor beta chains given below trace back to one sample, sequenced in a study of T cells after yellow fever vaccination. MiXCR was run by TCRdb on the 5' RACE reads, yielding one entry per CDR3 protein. This sample has about 320,000 distinct CDR3 sequences, with approximately 4.3% found just once. Sequences were derived from PBMCs, sampled 15 days after the yellow fever booster vaccination. These receptor sequences come from a man between 18 and 35 years old who received the YFV17D yellow fever vaccine.

This clonotype occurred a few times. Germline is not matched at one junction end, which may reflect a read error. The rearrangement uses TRBV29-1 and TRBJ2-2; the D call may be TRBD1 or TRBD2 (5 bases each). The CDR3 has 13 residues. Germline-derived CDR1 and CDR2 are SQVTM and ANQGSEA. The CDR3 coding sequence is TGCAGCGTTGGGACACCTTCCACCGGGGAACTGTTTTTT. Translated: CSVGTPSTGELFF.

This clonotype has a count of ten or more. The chain carries TRBV27 and TRBJ1-6; TRBD1 might be the D (6 bases). Trimming took off 6 bases at V and 6 bases at J, with 15 bases between the two ends. The CDR3 contains 15 residues. CDR1 and CDR2 (germline): MNHEY, SMNVEV (reference sequence). The CDR3 nucleotides read TGTGCCAGCAGCCGTACACAGGGAATTAATTCACCCCTCCACTTT. Translated: CASSRTQGINSPLHF.

This clonotype was detected many times. The CDR3 reads CASSHKLAGGHEQYF. The CDR3 DNA follows: TGCGCCAGCAGCCATAAACTAGCGGGGGGACACGAGCAGTACTTC. The rearrangement links TRBV4-1 to TRBJ2-7; 12 nucleotides match TRBD2. This CDR3 contains 15 residues. With V trimmed by 3 bases and J by 5 bases, 5 bases remained unmatched. Germline-derived CDR1 and CDR2 are MGHRA and YSYEKL.

The chain has TRBV24-1 and TRBJ2-1; D gene unclear. The germline gives CDR1 KGHDR, CDR2 SFDVKD. The CDR3 sequence is 15 residues long. The V end lost 3 bases, the J end lost 0 bases, and 8 bases lay between the germline ends. The CDR3 region is CATSDRRSSYNEQFF. DNA of the CDR3: TGTGCCACCAGTGATCGTAGGAGCTCCTACAATGAGCAGTTCTTC.

The chain couples TRBV6-1 to TRBJ2-1; TRBD2 aligns across 10 bases. Germline values: CDR1 MNHNS, CDR2 SASEGT. CDR3 length equals 14 residues. The ends lost 4 bases at V and 11 bases at J; junction bases unmatched: 8. Here the CDR3 reads CASSGWTSGPKQFF. CDR3 nucleotide sequence: TGTGCCAGCAGTGGGTGGACTAGCGGACCGAAGCAGTTCTTC.

This clonotype was observed a few times. In DNA, the CDR3 is TGTGCCAGCAGCTGGAAAGTGCGAAACACCATATATTTT. This encodes CASSWKVRNTIYF. The genes are TRBV13 and TRBJ1-3; D is unresolved. Germline-derived CDR1 and CDR2 are PRHDT and FYEKMQ (reference sequence). This CDR3 contains 13 residues. The V gene lost 4 bases and the J gene lost 5 bases, with 9 bases spanning the gap.

The chain couples TRBV5-1 to TRBJ2-5; D is uncertain. Trimming took off 3 bases at V and 7 bases at J, with 22 bases between the two ends. The CDR3 loop spans 16 amino acids. Per the germline V gene, CDR1 is SGHRS and CDR2 is YFSETQ. CDR3 sequence: CASSSVVGVTAVTQYF. CDR3 nucleotide sequence: TGCGCCAGCAGCTCTGTCGTAGGAGTTACTGCTGTGACCCAGTACTTC. Drawing the rest from reference TRBV5-1 and TRBJ2-5, the complete variable domain is KAGVTQTPRYLIKTRGQQVTLSCSPISGHRSVSWYQQTPGQGLQFLFEYFSETQRNKGNFPGRFSGRQFSNSRSEMNVSTLELGDSALYLCASSSVVGVTAVTQYFGPGTRLLVL.

The sample holds many counts of this clonotype. The chain is built from TRBV10-3 and TRBJ2-5; 8 bases are a match to TRBD1. Germline lookup yields CDR1 ENHRY and CDR2 SYGVKD. V lost 6 bases, J lost 1 base, and 1 base stayed unmatched. The CDR3 contains 13 residues. Here the CDR3 reads CAIRQGAQETQYF. CDR3 nucleotides: TGTGCCATCAGGCAGGGGGCCCAAGAGACCCAGTACTTC.

This clonotype was seen a few times. The chain employs TRBV20-1 and TRBJ2-7; weak D call: TRBD1 (5 bases). Germline V CDR1 and CDR2: DFQATT, SNEGSKA (reference sequence). The V gene lost 3 bases and the J gene lost 0 bases, with 21 bases spanning the gap. The CDR3 is 17 residues long. CDR3 in DNA: TGCAGTGCTAGTGATCTGGCAAGGGGTGCCAGCTCCTACGAGCAGTACGTC. This sequence encodes CSASDLARGASSYEQYV.

This clonotype was detected many times. The chain recombines TRBV5-1 with TRBJ2-1, with 8 bases lining up with TRBD1. The trim removed 1 base at V and 15 bases at J, leaving 6 bases unmatched. This CDR3 has 12 amino acids. Germline V gene sequence: CDR1 SGHRS, CDR2 YFSETQ. CDR3: CASSLNGQGPFF. In DNA, the CDR3 is TGCGCCAGCAGCTTGAACGGACAGGGTCCGTTCTTC.

The J gene is TRBJ2-2, the V gene TRBV5-1, with TRBD2 matching over 7 bases. The V and J ends lost 4 bases and 1 base, in that order; junction bases with no gene match: 7. CDR1 is SGHRS, CDR2 YFSETQ, per germline. The CDR3 covers 16 residues. This CDR3 is CASSPLLAGNTGELFF. CDR3 coding DNA: TGCGCCAGCAGCCCCTTATTAGCGGGGAACACCGGGGAGCTGTTTTTT.

V usage is TRBV6-6 and J usage is TRBJ1-1, with 7 nucleotides matching TRBD1. Per germline, CDR1 MNHNY and CDR2 SVGAGI (reference sequence). The CDR3 has 14 residues. J gave up 5 bases and V 4 bases, and 7 bases lay outside the gene matches. The DNA for the CDR3 is TGTGCCAGCAGTTTCTCCAGACAGGGAACTGAAGCTTTCTTT. This gives the protein CASSFSRQGTEAFF.

The chain couples TRBV7-2 to TRBJ1-5; 7 bases are shared with TRBD1. The CDR3 extends over 16 amino acids. V trimming: 1 base; J trimming: 0 bases; junction bases outside the gene matches: 3. Germline V gene sequence: CDR1 SGHTA, CDR2 FQGNSA. DNA of the CDR3: TGTGCCAGCAGCTTAGTACAGGGGTATAGCAATCAGCCCCAGCATTTT. Its protein product is CASSLVQGYSNQPQHF.

The rearrangement joins TRBV4-3 to TRBJ2-1; the match to TRBD2 covers 9 bases. From germline, CDR1 is LGHNA and CDR2 YSLEER. The CDR3 loop spans 15 amino acids. Trimming at V came to 0 bases and at J to 8 bases, leaving 5 bases not matched to a gene. The CDR3 DNA is TGCGCCAGCAGCCAAGATTCTAGCGGGGCCGATGAGCAGTTCTTC. Translating gives CASSQDSSGADEQFF.

The chain carries TRBV6-5 and TRBJ2-5, with TRBD2 identical over 7 bases. The germline CDR1 and CDR2 sequences are MNHEY and SVGAGI. V lost 0 bases, J lost 0 bases, and 4 bases stayed unmatched. The CDR3 is 16 amino acids. In DNA form, the CDR3 reads TGTGCCAGCAGTTACTCGGGACTACGGTACCAAGAGACCCAGTACTTC. Encoded protein: CASSYSGLRYQETQYF.

There are many counts of this clonotype. V gene TRBV7-3 combines with J gene TRBJ2-3; tentative D call: TRBD2 (7 bases). Germline CDR1 SGHTA, CDR2 FQGTGA. This CDR3 comprises 15 residues. The V end was cut by 4 bases, the J end by 3 bases, with 14 bases between. This chain's CDR3 is CASSSSGGATDTQYF. As DNA, the CDR3 is TGTGCCAGCAGCTCATCTGGGGGGGCAACAGATACGCAGTATTTT.

The table lists this clonotype with a few counts. The J gene is TRBJ2-1, the V gene TRBV24-1; TRBD1 is a possible D gene (6 bases). Germline V gives CDR1 KGHDR, CDR2 SFDVKD. The V end was cut by 4 bases, the J end by 6 bases, with 15 bases between. The CDR3 length is 15 residues. The CDR3 sequence is CATSDHWTVGNEQFF. The CDR3 DNA reads TGTGCCACCAGTGACCACTGGACAGTCGGCAATGAGCAGTTCTTC.

The chain employs TRBV15 and TRBJ2-7; no clear D. Trimming left V 0 bases short and J 3 bases short, with 6 bases between. Looked up from germline, CDR1 is LNHNV and CDR2 is YYDKDF (reference sequence). The CDR3 contains 13 residues. CDR3 loop: CATSRERVYEQYF. The CDR3 DNA reads as TGTGCCACCAGCAGAGAAAGGGTCTACGAGCAGTACTTC.